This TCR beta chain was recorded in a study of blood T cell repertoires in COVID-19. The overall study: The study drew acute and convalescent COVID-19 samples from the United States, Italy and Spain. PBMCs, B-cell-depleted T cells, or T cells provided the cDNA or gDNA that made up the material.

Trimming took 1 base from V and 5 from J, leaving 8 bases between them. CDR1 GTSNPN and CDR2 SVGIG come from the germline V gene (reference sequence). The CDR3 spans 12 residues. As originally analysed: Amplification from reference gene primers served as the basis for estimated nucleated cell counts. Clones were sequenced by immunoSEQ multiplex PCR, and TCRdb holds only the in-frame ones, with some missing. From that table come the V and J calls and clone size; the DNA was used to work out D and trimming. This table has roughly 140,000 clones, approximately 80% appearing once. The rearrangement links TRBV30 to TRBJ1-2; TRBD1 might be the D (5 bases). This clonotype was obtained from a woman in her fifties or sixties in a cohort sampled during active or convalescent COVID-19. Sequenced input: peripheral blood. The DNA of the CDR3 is TGTGCCTGGAGTGCAGGGTTGTATGGCTACACCTTC. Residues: CAWSAGLYGYTF.